Presented here are 6 T cell receptor beta chains from one specimen sequenced in a study of blood T cell repertoires in COVID-19. Here immunoSEQ multiplex PCR was the method, and the copy in TCRdb shows in-frame clones only, minus some. Of tens of thousands of clones in the sample, around nine tenths were seen once. Sequencing was done on a sample of peripheral blood. The receptor set was obtained from a man in his sixties or seventies with acute or convalescent COVID-19.

In its sample, this clone was seen once. This chain connects TRBV28 to TRBJ2-1, with 9 bases that match TRBD2. V dropped 6 bases and J dropped 5; count of bases not matched to a gene: 8. This CDR3 spans 15 amino acids. CDR1 and CDR2 (germline): MDHEN, SYDVKM. CDR3 loop: CASRTSGGRHNEQFF. The DNA of the CDR3 is TGTGCCAGCAGGACAAGCGGGGGGCGACACAATGAGCAGTTCTTC.

The chain carries TRBV19 and TRBJ1-5, with 9 bases that match TRBD1. This CDR3 has 15 residues. The V gene's germline CDR1 is LNHDA and CDR2 SQIVND (reference sequence). The ends lost 7 bases at V and 6 bases at J; junction bases unmatched: 10. The CDR3, as DNA: TGTGCCAGTACCCAAGGGACAGGGAGACCTCAGCCCCAGCATTTT. This gives the protein CASTQGTGRPQPQHF. Full variable domain (missing parts from reference TRBV19 and TRBJ1-5): DGGITQSPKYLFRKEGQNVTLSCEQNLNHDAMYWYRQDPGQGLRLIYYSQIVNDFQKGDIAEGYSVSREKKESFPLTVTSAQKNPTAFYLCASTQGTGRPQPQHFGDGTRLSIL.

The rearrangement joins TRBV28 to TRBJ2-7, with TRBD2 identical over 11 bases. CDR1 and CDR2 (germline): MDHEN, SYDVKM. The CDR3 extends over 15 amino acids. The V and J ends lost 8 bases and 0 bases, in that order; junction bases with no gene match: 6. For the CDR3, the DNA is TGTGCCAGCGACCCGACTAGCGGGAACTCCTACGAGCAGTACTTC. Its translation: CASDPTSGNSYEQYF.

This sequence joins TRBV5-1 and TRBJ2-7; 11 bases line up with TRBD1. The CDR3 sequence is 15 residues long. Looked up from germline, CDR1 is SGHRS and CDR2 is YFSETQ. V lost 3 bases and J lost 5; bases outside the gene matches: 7. CDR3 sequence reads: CASSSRTGGGHEQYF. CDR3 nucleotide sequence: TGCGCCAGCAGCTCCCGGACAGGGGGCGGGCACGAGCAGTACTTC.

This chain uses TRBV7-9 with TRBJ1-2; the D gene is possibly TRBD1 (5 bases). Germline loops: CDR1 SEHNR, CDR2 FQNEAQ (reference sequence). The CDR3 consists of 13 residues. The ends were cut back, 2 bases at V and 7 bases at J, with 11 bases in the middle. CDR3 region: CASSLQGASGYTF. The CDR3 coding sequence is TGTGCCAGCAGCTTACAAGGGGCAAGTGGCTACACCTTC.

The V call is TRBV18, the J call TRBJ2-5; a possible D gene is TRBD2 (5 bases). The CDR3 is 15 amino acids. Trimming pared 3 bases from V and 5 bases from J, leaving 16 bases between. Looked up from germline, CDR1 is KGHSH and CDR2 is LQKENI. CDR3 sequence (DNA): TGTGCCAGCTCACCCGGGCCGAGGGAAGCGGAGACCCAGTACTTC. The encoded protein is CASSPGPREAETQYF.